The rows below give T cell receptor beta chains drawn from one sample of a study of early T cells in non-severe SARS-CoV-2 infection. TCRdb itself ran the 5' RACE reads through MiXCR, one entry per CDR3 protein. Of 55,000 to 75,000 distinct CDR3 sequences listed, 12% are singletons. Sequencing was performed on whole blood. Receptor source: an adult who was a healthcare worker with PCR-confirmed SARS-CoV-2 infection or an uninfected control (not recorded which). Both conserved end residues are part of each CDR3. D genes are given only for firm matches. Not all rows give a size; the values are once, few, many and, for expanded clones, a class.

>TRBJ2-3|.|.|TRBV27
CASSPNDAPADTQYF
TGTGCCAGCAGTCCCAATGATGCTCCCGCAGATACGCAGTATTTT
>TRBJ1-2|many|.|TRBV29-1
CSVEGRGYGYTF
TGCAGCGTTGAAGGGCGTGGCTATGGCTACACCTTC
>TRBJ2-7|many|TRBD2|TRBV18
CASSPRREDEQYF
TGTGCCAGCTCACCCCGACGGGAGGACGAGCAGTACTTC
>TRBJ2-2|.|TRBD1|TRBV7-3
CASSRDRRCTAGELFF
TGTGCCAGCAGCCGGGACAGGAGGTGTACGGCCGGGGAGCTGTTTTTT
>TRBJ1-5|many|.|TRBV14
CASSQAGVPNQPQHF
TGTGCCAGCAGCCAGGCAGGCGTCCCCAATCAGCCCCAGCATTTT
>TRBJ1-6|many|.|TRBV4-1
CASSQDPGRDNSPLHF
TGCGCCAGCAGCCAAGATCCTGGCAGGGATAATTCACCCCTCCACTTT
>TRBJ2-1|many|TRBD1|TRBV7-9
CASSLQGAGNNEQFF
TGTGCCAGCAGCTTACAGGGGGCGGGAAACAATGAGCAGTTCTTC
>TRBJ1-2|many|.|TRBV20-1
CSARPPRGGDGYTF
TGCAGTGCTAGACCCCCGAGGGGCGGGGATGGCTACACCTTC
>TRBJ2-1|.|.|TRBV5-6
CASSPINNNEQFF
TGTGCCAGCAGCCCTATTAACAACAATGAGCAGTTCTTC
>TRBJ1-1|many|.|TRBV5-1
CASMAQRLNTEAFF
TGCGCCAGCATGGCACAGAGACTGAACACTGAAGCTTTCTTT
>TRBJ2-1|few|.|TRBV5-1
CASSLGTVINEQFF
TGCGCCAGCAGCCTGGGGACGGTGATCAATGAGCAGTTCTTC
>TRBJ1-1|many|TRBD1|TRBV3-1
CASSSSQGDTEAFF
TGTGCCAGCAGCTCCTCGCAGGGGGACACTGAAGCTTTCTTT
>TRBJ2-5|many|TRBD1|TRBV5-1
CASSLGGQGIQETQYF
TGCGCCAGCAGCTTGGGGGGACAGGGGATACAAGAGACCCAGTACTTC
>TRBJ2-7|many|TRBD1|TRBV5-8
CASSVTGKGPDEQYF
TGTGCCAGCAGCGTGACAGGGAAGGGACCGGACGAGCAGTACTTC
>TRBJ2-4|.|.|TRBV6-4
CASSDGLAVRRLAKNIQYF
TGTGCCAGCAGTGACGGGTTAGCGGTGAGAAGATTAGCCAAAAACATTCAGTACTTC
>TRBJ2-5|many|TRBD2|TRBV28
CASSPTSGRHTAQYF
TGTGCCAGCAGTCCAACTAGCGGGAGGCACACGGCCCAGTACTTC
>TRBJ2-3|.|.|TRBV28
CASPPTLIQADTQYF
TGTGCCAGTCCCCCAACCCTGATTCAGGCAGATACGCAGTATTTT